This TCR beta chain was identified in a study of vaccination effects on CD4 cells after COVID-19. Regarding this clone: What it recognizes is unknown.

The CDR3 is made up of 14 amino acids. Per germline, CDR1 MDHEN and CDR2 SYDVKM. V lost 3 bases and J lost 4; bases outside the gene matches: 5. Antigen-specific CD4+ T cells expanded by the ViraFEST assay with viral peptide pools were then sequenced. Researchers isolated CD4+ T cells once less than 13 days of culture had elapsed. Each person got two doses of an mRNA SARS-CoV-2 vaccine, BNT162b2 or mRNA-1273. Data came from immunoSEQ multiplex PCR; TCRdb stores just in-frame clones and leaves some out. The sample lists around 33,000 clones, around 80% seen once, with 1.5% in the top ten. The sequence was collected from a human donor who received a COVID-19 vaccine. Some clones in this sample may be carry-over from other donors' samples. Specimen: CD4+ T cells from PBMCs cultured with HCoV-NL63 spike peptides, collected after COVID-19 vaccination. The chain uses TRBV28 and TRBJ1-1, with 7 bases identical to TRBD1. This CDR3 is CASSFESGGTEAFF. The CDR3 nucleotides are TGTGCCAGCAGTTTTGAGTCAGGGGGCACTGAAGCTTTCTTT.